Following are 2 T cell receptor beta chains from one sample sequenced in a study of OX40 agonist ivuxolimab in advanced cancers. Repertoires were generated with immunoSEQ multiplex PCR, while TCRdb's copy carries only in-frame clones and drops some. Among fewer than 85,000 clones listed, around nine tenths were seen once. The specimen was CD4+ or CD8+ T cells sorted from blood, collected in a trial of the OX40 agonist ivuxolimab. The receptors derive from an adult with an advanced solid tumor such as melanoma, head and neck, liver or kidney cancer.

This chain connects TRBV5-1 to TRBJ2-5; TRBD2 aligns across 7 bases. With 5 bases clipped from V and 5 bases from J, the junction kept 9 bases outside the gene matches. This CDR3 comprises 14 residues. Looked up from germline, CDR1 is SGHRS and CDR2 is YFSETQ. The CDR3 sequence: CASRAGTTGETQYF. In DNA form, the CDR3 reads TGCGCCAGCAGGGCCGGGACTACCGGGGAGACCCAGTACTTC.

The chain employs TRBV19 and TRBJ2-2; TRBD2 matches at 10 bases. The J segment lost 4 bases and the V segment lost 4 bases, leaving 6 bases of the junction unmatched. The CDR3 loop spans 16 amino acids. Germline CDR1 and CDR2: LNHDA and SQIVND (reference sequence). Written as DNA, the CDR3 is TGTGCCAGTAGTAAGGGGGGACTAGCGAGCACCGGGGAGCTGTTTTTT. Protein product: CASSKGGLASTGELFF.